Listed here are 4 T cell receptor beta chains from one sample, sequenced in a study of human T cells and chemical hapten exposure. Before extraction, the whole blood was not fractionated, and total RNA was taken from it. Each CDR3 protein is one row after TCRdb ran MiXCR on the 5' RACE reads. The table includes over 70,000 distinct CDR3 sequences, around 15% detected once. Every receptor here comes from a female donor in good health.

A few counts support this clonotype. The chain links TRBV2 to TRBJ2-3; TRBD2 agrees at 8 bases. The CDR3 loop spans 14 amino acids. V trimming: 10 bases; J trimming: 3 bases; junction bases outside the gene matches: 9. The V gene's germline CDR1 is SNHLY and CDR2 FYNNEI. CDR3 sequence (DNA): TGTGCCATAAAACGGGGGGGCCTGACAGATACGCAGTATTTT. Translation gives CAIKRGGLTDTQYF.

The table lists this clonotype with many counts. The chain recombines TRBV2 with TRBJ1-5, with D possibly TRBD1 on 6 matching bases. The CDR3 runs to 13 residues. The germline V and J ends were trimmed by 6 bases and 7 bases, with 13 bases remaining between them. CDR1 SNHLY and CDR2 FYNNEI come from the germline V gene. The CDR3 region has the DNA TGTGCCAGCAGGAACTCCGGGGGCCAGCCCCAGCATTTT. Translated, it gives CASRNSGGQPQHF.

This clonotype has more than one count but fewer than ten. The gene calls are TRBV18 and TRBJ2-7; D might be TRBD1 (5 bases). Germline V CDR1 and CDR2: KGHSH, LQKENI. The CDR3 spans 16 residues. Deletions cut 3 bases from V and 5 bases from J, with 20 bases between. The CDR3 coding sequence is TGTGCCAGCTCACCTTCCAAGGCTCAGGGTTGGAACGAGCAGTACTTC. Its protein product is CASSPSKAQGWNEQYF.

The chain has TRBV7-2 and TRBJ1-4, with D possibly being TRBD1 (5 bases). Germline V CDR1 and CDR2: SGHTA, FQGNSA. V gave up 1 base and J gave up 8 bases, with 11 bases separating them. The CDR3 consists of 14 residues. CDR3 residues: CASSLVTGEEKLFF. The CDR3 DNA follows: TGTGCCAGCAGCTTAGTAACAGGAGAGGAAAAACTGTTTTTT.